Presented here are 9 T cell receptor beta chains from one specimen sequenced in a study of shared clonotypes between healthy human individuals. Only in-frame clones appear in the TCRdb table, and some are missing; sequencing was by immunoSEQ multiplex PCR. The table lists about 1,900,000 clones, about 95% of them singletons, with more than 0.95% in the top ten. Naive CD8 populations comprised CD45RO-negative cells positively selected for CCR7, excluding terminally differentiated effector memory CD45RA+ cells. Sequenced sample: naive CD8+ T cells sorted from blood. The receptors originated from a man between 18 and 29 years old in good health.

This chain joins TRBV13 and TRBJ1-2; TRBD1 agrees at 7 bases. Germline V gives CDR1 PRHDT, CDR2 FYEKMQ (reference sequence). The CDR3 runs to 13 residues. V gave up 3 bases and J gave up 4 bases; unmatched junction bases: 2. The CDR3: CASSLEGAYGYTF. The CDR3 nucleotides read TGTGCCAGCAGCTTGGAGGGGGCCTATGGCTACACCTTC.

This chain connects TRBV7-6 to TRBJ2-5, with no clear D. Germline V gives CDR1 SGHVS, CDR2 FNYEAQ. V lost 4 bases, J lost 2 bases, and 14 bases lay in between. This CDR3 is built from 15 residues. The CDR3 protein is CASSSPVDLQETQYF. DNA of the CDR3: TGTGCCAGCAGCTCCCCGGTGGACCTTCAAGAGACCCAGTACTTC.

This chain links TRBV28 with TRBJ1-1; D uncertain. Between the trimmed V and J ends, which lost 2 bases and 3 bases, there was a span of 19 bases. The CDR3 is 17 residues long. The V gene's germline CDR1 is MDHEN and CDR2 SYDVKM. The CDR3 protein is CASSLNRKTGRDTEAFF. In DNA form, the CDR3 reads TGTGCCAGCAGTTTAAACAGAAAAACGGGGAGGGACACTGAAGCTTTCTTT.

This chain connects TRBV4-3 to TRBJ2-3; a possible D gene is TRBD1 (5 bases). The CDR3 has 14 residues. Per germline, CDR1 LGHNA and CDR2 YSLEER. V was trimmed by 6 bases and J by 3 bases, leaving 13 bases between them. Written as DNA, the CDR3 is TGCGCCAGCAGTCAGGAAGGGGTAACAGATACGCAGTATTTT. Its protein is CASSQEGVTDTQYF.

CDR3 in amino acids: CASSSLTPAGVDSPLHF. The CDR3 DNA follows: TGTGCCAGCAGTTCCCTAACCCCGGCAGGGGTCGATTCACCCCTCCACTTT. This rearrangement joins TRBV27 to TRBJ1-6; D might be TRBD1 (6 bases). The germline V gene encodes CDR1 MNHEY and CDR2 SMNVEV (reference sequence). The CDR3 is 17 amino acids. V dropped 4 bases and J dropped 8 bases, with 21 bases sitting between them.

V usage is TRBV5-6 and J usage is TRBJ2-7; D possibly corresponds to TRBD1 (6 bases). CDR1 and CDR2 (germline): SGHDT, YYEEEE. The CDR3 has 13 residues. With 4 bases removed from V and 0 bases from J, the gap between germline ends came to 8 bases. DNA of the CDR3: TGTGCCAGCAGCGAGGGGGACTCCTACGAGCAGTACTTC. Translation gives CASSEGDSYEQYF.

The rearrangement links TRBV5-5 to TRBJ2-7, with a weak D call TRBD2 (5 bases). Trimming removed 0 bases at V and 3 bases at J, with 7 bases between. Germline V CDR1 and CDR2: SGHKS, YYEKEE (reference sequence). There are 13 residues in the CDR3. CDR3 in amino acids: CASSLAAGYEQYF. In nucleotides, the CDR3 is TGTGCCAGCAGCTTGGCGGCGGGCTACGAGCAGTACTTC.

The chain is built from TRBV20-1 and TRBJ1-1; no reliable D call. The CDR3 is 10 amino acids. V lost 0 bases and J lost 11, with 7 bases in between. Germline V lookup: CDR1 DFQATT, CDR2 SNEGSKA (reference sequence). CDR3 region: CSARDHWAFF. The CDR3, as DNA: TGCAGTGCTAGAGATCATTGGGCTTTCTTT.

V is TRBV28 and J is TRBJ2-7; TRBD1 or TRBD2 may be the D gene (6 bases each). Germline loops: CDR1 MDHEN, CDR2 SYDVKM. The CDR3 consists of 12 residues. V lost 5 bases and J 7 bases, leaving 12 bases between the germline ends. The CDR3 region is CASSIGGGEQYF. The CDR3 DNA is TGTGCCAGCAGTATCGGGGGCGGAGAGCAGTACTTC. The variable domain in full, completed from reference TRBV28 and TRBJ2-7, reads DVKVTQSSRYLVKRTGEKVFLECVQDMDHENMFWYRQDPGLGLRLIYFSYDVKMKEKGDIPEGYSVSREKKERFSLILESASTNQTSMYLCASSIGGGEQYFGPGTRLTVT.